This TCR beta chain comes out of a study of persistence of HIV-infected CD4 T cells. Study information: Suppressive ART had lasted a median of approximately 8 years.

Study results and limitations: CMV- and Gag-responding cells had lower TCRbeta richness than CD3/CD28-responding cells.

With regard to this clone: Its antigen is not known.

The CDR3 extends over 14 amino acids. CDR1 and CDR2 (germline): MNHEY, SVGAGI. Trimming removed 2 bases from V and 6 bases from J; junction bases left unmatched: 1. Nonspecific anti-CD3/anti-CD28 bead stimulation represents the broad CD4+ T cell repertoire. CD4+ T cells upregulating both CD40 ligand and CD69 were sorted as responding cells. PBMCs were depleted of CD8+ T cells before stimulation. Anti-CD28/CD49d costimulation, CD40-blocking antibody and enfuvirtide were given to CD8-depleted PBMCs for 15 to 20 hours. The immunoSEQ assay was version 4, run in survey mode. Clones were sequenced by immunoSEQ multiplex PCR, and TCRdb holds only the in-frame ones, with some missing. The data contain 40,000 or so clones, approximately 90% of them seen just once; the ten biggest clones take up roughly 0.45%.

V usage is TRBV6-5 and J usage is TRBJ1-6, with 7 bases fitting TRBD1. Sequencing was performed on CD4+ T cells sorted from PBMCs after 18-hour stimulation, taken from a patient who received antiretroviral therapy. The receptor comes from an adult woman with HIV who was CMV-seropositive. CDR3 sequence: CASSYTGVNSPLHF. In DNA form, the CDR3 reads TGTGCCAGCAGTTACACAGGGGTTAATTCACCCCTCCACTTT.